The rows below give T cell receptor beta chains drawn from one sample of a study of blood T cells in healthy people across ages. TCRdb reprocessed the 5' RACE reads via MiXCR and lists one record per CDR3 protein. The table includes roughly 1,000,000 distinct CDR3 sequences, around 27% detected once. The sample was also linked to a second study, of T cells of mothers and their children.

The specimen sequenced was blood. Source of these receptors: a girl aged 2-10 years in good health. The CDR3 runs from the conserved cysteine through the conserved F or W. D genes are given only for firm matches. The size field is filled for only some rows; it gives once, few, many or a size class.

size: -; D: -; V: TRBV29-1; J: TRBJ2-5; DNA: TGCAGCGTCGCGGGGGCAGGGACGTCCGAGACCCAGTACTTC; CDR3: CSVAGAGTSETQYF
size: few; D: TRBD1; V: TRBV6-6; J: TRBJ2-5; DNA: TGTGCCAGCAGTAATACAGGGGGTCGAGAGACCCAGTACTTC; CDR3: CASSNTGGRETQYF
size: few; D: TRBD1; V: TRBV10-2; J: TRBJ2-5; DNA: TGCGCCAGCAGCGACGGTCGCCTGGGACAGGCTTTAGAGCAGTACTTC; CDR3: CASSDGRLGQALEQYF
size: -; D: -; V: TRBV4-1; J: TRBJ2-5; DNA: TGCGCCAGCAGCCAGCAATCAAGGATAGAGACCCAGTACTTC; CDR3: CASSQQSRIETQYF
size: few; D: TRBD1; V: TRBV6-1; J: TRBJ2-7; DNA: TGTGCCAGCAGCTCCAGCATCACAGGGGGCTGGAGCGAGCAGTACTTC; CDR3: CASSSSITGGWSEQYF
size: -; D: -; V: TRBV4-3; J: TRBJ1-2; DNA: TGCGCCAGCGGGCCGCGTCTGTCTGACTATGGCTACACCTTC; CDR3: CASGPRLSDYGYTF
size: -; D: TRBD2; V: TRBV4-2; J: TRBJ2-1; DNA: TGTGCCAGCAGCCAAGTGGGACTAGCGGATAATGAGCAGTTCTTC; CDR3: CASSQVGLADNEQFF
size: once; D: -; V: TRBV28; J: TRBJ1-1; DNA: TGTGCCACGAAAATACCGGGACAATTCACTGAAGCTTTCTTT; CDR3: CATKIPGQFTEAFF
size: few; D: -; V: TRBV7-2; J: TRBJ1-6; DNA: TGTGCCAGCAGGGAGGACGGGATGATCTCCTATAATTCACCCCTCCACTTT; CDR3: CASREDGMISYNSPLHF
size: -; D: -; V: TRBV27; J: TRBJ1-2; DNA: TGTGCCAGCAGTTCCAACCCGGATGTTGGCTACACCTTC; CDR3: CASSSNPDVGYTF
size: once; D: -; V: TRBV14; J: TRBJ2-1; DNA: TGTGCCAGCAACTTGGGGGCTGGTAATGAGCAGTTCTTC; CDR3: CASNLGAGNEQFF
size: -; D: -; V: TRBV27; J: TRBJ2-3; DNA: TGTGCCAGCAGCCGCGATGTCCGTCCAGATACGCAGTATTTT; CDR3: CASSRDVRPDTQYF
size: -; D: -; V: TRBV6-5; J: TRBJ2-2; DNA: TGTGCCAGCAGATACCTATTCCGGGGTCTGGGTACCGGGGAGCTGTTTTTT; CDR3: CASRYLFRGLGTGELFF
size: few; D: TRBD1; V: TRBV9; J: TRBJ1-6; DNA: TGTGCCAGTAGCGGAGGACAGGGAGGATCACCCCTCCACTTT; CDR3: CASSGGQGGSPLHF
size: once; D: -; V: TRBV6-1; J: TRBJ1-1; DNA: TGTGCCAGCACCGGGAGGGGGAACACTGAAGCTTTCTTT; CDR3: CASTGRGNTEAFF
size: -; D: TRBD1; V: TRBV12-3/TRBV12-4; J: TRBJ1-5; DNA: TGTGCCAGCAGTTTTACAGGGGGCGGCAATCAGCCCCAGCATTTT; CDR3: CASSFTGGGNQPQHF
size: -; D: TRBD2; V: TRBV12-3/TRBV12-4; J: TRBJ2-7; DNA: TGTGCCAGCAGTTTTGCGGGGGGCGCAGTGGAGCAGTACTTC; CDR3: CASSFAGGAVEQYF
size: few; D: -; V: TRBV7-8; J: TRBJ2-1; DNA: TGTGCCAGCAGCCCCCTAGGGAGACTAGGAGATGAGCAGTTCTTC; CDR3: CASSPLGRLGDEQFF
size: many; D: TRBD1; V: TRBV28; J: TRBJ2-3; DNA: TGTGCCAGCAGTCCGGACAGGGGGGCTGATACGCAGTATTTT; CDR3: CASSPDRGADTQYF
size: -; D: -; V: TRBV29-1; J: TRBJ1-1; DNA: TGCAGCGTTGAAGTAGAATCAGTGGGGAACACTGAAGCTTTCTTT; CDR3: CSVEVESVGNTEAFF
size: -; D: -; V: TRBV28; J: TRBJ1-5; DNA: TGTGCCAGCAGTCCGAATCCTCAAGATATTACAGGAATCAGCACCCAGCATTTT; CDR3: CASSPNPQDITGISTQHF
size: few; D: -; V: TRBV5-1; J: TRBJ2-3; DNA: TGCGCCAGCAGCTTGGCCAGGCAGGGAGCAGATACGCAGTATTTT; CDR3: CASSLARQGADTQYF
size: -; D: -; V: TRBV7-2; J: TRBJ2-1; DNA: TGTGCCAGCAGCTTGAGTCAGCATTCGCGGTTCTTC; CDR3: CASSLSQHSRFF
size: few; D: -; V: TRBV7-7; J: TRBJ2-7; DNA: TGTGCTAGCAGCTTAGTTTTGGCTCCATCTCCCCACGAGCAGTACTTC; CDR3: CASSLVLAPSPHEQYF
size: few; D: -; V: TRBV4-1; J: TRBJ2-7; DNA: TGCGCCAGCAGCCAATCCCCCCGGACCTACGAGCAGTACTTC; CDR3: CASSQSPRTYEQYF
size: -; D: -; V: TRBV7-9; J: TRBJ2-6; DNA: TGTGCCAGCACAAGTAGGACTGGGGCCAACGTCCTGACTTTC; CDR3: CASTSRTGANVLTF
size: few; D: -; V: TRBV3-1; J: TRBJ2-3; DNA: TGTGCCAGCAGCCGGGGGGTAGTAGCTCCAGATACGCAGTATTTT; CDR3: CASSRGVVAPDTQYF
size: -; D: -; V: TRBV28; J: TRBJ2-7; DNA: TGTGCCAGCAGTCTAGCTCGGGAGCAGTACTTC; CDR3: CASSLAREQYF
size: -; D: -; V: TRBV29-1; J: TRBJ1-2; DNA: TGCAGCGTTGATTTTGGGAATGGCTACACCTTC; CDR3: CSVDFGNGYTF
size: few; D: -; V: TRBV6-1; J: TRBJ1-1; DNA: TGTGCCAGCCGACAGGATCACCCTACCGGGGATGTGGCTTTCTTT; CDR3: CASRQDHPTGDVAFF
size: once; D: TRBD1; V: TRBV7-2; J: TRBJ1-1; DNA: TGTGCCAGCAGCGTACAGGGGGAGATCACTGAAGCTTTCTTT; CDR3: CASSVQGEITEAFF
size: -; D: -; V: TRBV3-1; J: TRBJ2-7; DNA: TGTGCCAGCAGCCAGGAGGGAAGAAACGAGCAGTACTTC; CDR3: CASSQEGRNEQYF
size: -; D: -; V: TRBV2; J: TRBJ2-3; DNA: TGTGCCAGCAGGGGGTCCGGGGGCACAGATACGCAGTATTTT; CDR3: CASRGSGGTDTQYF
size: -; D: -; V: TRBV5-1; J: TRBJ2-5; DNA: TGCGCCAGCAGCTTGGAGAGGGCGGGGGAGACCCAGTACTTC; CDR3: CASSLERAGETQYF
size: -; D: TRBD1; V: TRBV27; J: TRBJ1-1; DNA: TGTGCCAGCAGTTCCCCGCCACAGGGGAAAGCTTTCTTT; CDR3: CASSSPPQGKAFF
size: -; D: TRBD2; V: TRBV6-5; J: TRBJ2-1; DNA: TGTGCCAGCGGAATCTCTAGCGGGAGAAGCGATGAGCAGTTCTTC; CDR3: CASGISSGRSDEQFF
size: few; D: TRBD1; V: TRBV20-1; J: TRBJ1-5; DNA: TGCAGTGCTAGAGATCCAGGGGGAATAAATCAGCCCCAGCATTTT; CDR3: CSARDPGGINQPQHF
size: -; D: -; V: TRBV7-9; J: TRBJ1-2; DNA: TGTGCCAGCAGGGCACAGGGTGAGGCAAGCGGCTACACCTTC; CDR3: CASRAQGEASGYTF
size: -; D: -; V: TRBV29-1; J: TRBJ2-1; DNA: TGCAGCGTCATTGCCGACTACAATGAGCAGTTCTTC; CDR3: CSVIADYNEQFF
size: few; D: -; V: TRBV7-9; J: TRBJ2-1; DNA: TGTGCCAGCAGCTCTCTCGACACCCATGAGCAGTTCTTC; CDR3: CASSSLDTHEQFF
size: few; D: -; V: TRBV28; J: TRBJ2-7; DNA: TGTGCCAGCAGTTCGAGACAGGATATGTCCTACGAGCAGTACTTC; CDR3: CASSSRQDMSYEQYF
size: few; D: -; V: TRBV7-9; J: TRBJ2-7; DNA: TGTGCCAGCAGCACCCGCAAGAATTACGAGCAGTACTTC; CDR3: CASSTRKNYEQYF
size: few; D: TRBD2; V: TRBV4-1; J: TRBJ2-2; DNA: TGCGCCAGCAGCTCTAGCGCAGCGGGGGGTAGCACCGGGGAGCTGTTTTTT; CDR3: CASSSSAAGGSTGELFF
size: few; D: -; V: TRBV15; J: TRBJ2-2; DNA: TGTGCCACCAGCAGAGATCGAGGAACCGGGGAGCTGTTTTTT; CDR3: CATSRDRGTGELFF
size: -; D: -; V: TRBV5-5; J: TRBJ2-7; DNA: TGTGCCAGCGCCGGGCCCGGGTCAGCCTACGAGCAGTACTTC; CDR3: CASAGPGSAYEQYF
size: -; D: -; V: TRBV6-1; J: TRBJ1-4; DNA: TGTGCCAGCAGTGCGGGGCCGAGCAAACTGTTTTTT; CDR3: CASSAGPSKLFF
size: few; D: -; V: TRBV14; J: TRBJ2-4; DNA: TGTGCCAGCAGCCGAAAGCAGGGTTGGGGAATTCAGTACTTC; CDR3: CASSRKQGWGIQYF
size: few; D: -; V: TRBV24-1; J: TRBJ2-1; DNA: TGTGCCACCAGTGATTTGCTCTGGGGTGAGCAGTTCTTC; CDR3: CATSDLLWGEQFF